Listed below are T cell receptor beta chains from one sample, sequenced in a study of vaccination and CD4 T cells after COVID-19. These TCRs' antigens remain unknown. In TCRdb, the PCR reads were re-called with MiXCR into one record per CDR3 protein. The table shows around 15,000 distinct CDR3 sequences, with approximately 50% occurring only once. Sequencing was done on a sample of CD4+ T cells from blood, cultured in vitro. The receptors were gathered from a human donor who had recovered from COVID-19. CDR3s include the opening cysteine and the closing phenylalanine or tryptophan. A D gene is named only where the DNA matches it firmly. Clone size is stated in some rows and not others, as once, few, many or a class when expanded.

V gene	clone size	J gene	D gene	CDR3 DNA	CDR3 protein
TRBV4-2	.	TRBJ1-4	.	TGTGCCAGCAGCCAAGCTTCCGTAGAGTATGAAAAACTGTTTTTT	CASSQASVEYEKLFF
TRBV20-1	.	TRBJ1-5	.	TGCAGTGCTTCGGGTCCGAAGTATCAGCCCCAGCATTTT	CSASGPKYQPQHF
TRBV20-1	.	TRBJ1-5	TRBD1	TGCAGTGCTAGAGCAGGGGGGTTTCTCCAGCATTTT	CSARAGGFLQHF
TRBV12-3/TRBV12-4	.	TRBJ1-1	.	TGTGCCAGCAGTTCTCCCCCCGGACTGACTGAAGCTTTCTTT	CASSSPPGLTEAFF
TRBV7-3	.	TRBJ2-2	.	TGTGCCAGCAGCTCAAGGGCCCGGCAGGGGGAGGGCACCGGGGAGCTGTTTTTT	CASSSRARQGEGTGELFF
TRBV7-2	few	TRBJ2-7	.	TGTGCCACCCGCCCCAGGGGATTTTCGGGCGAGCAGTACTTC	CATRPRGFSGEQYF
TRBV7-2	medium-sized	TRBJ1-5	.	TGTGCCAGCAGCTTATCCCTAGGGGAGCCCCAGCATTTT	CASSLSLGEPQHF
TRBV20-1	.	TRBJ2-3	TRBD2	TGCAGTGCCTTAAGACTAGCGGGGATCACAGATACGCAGTATTTT	CSALRLAGITDTQYF
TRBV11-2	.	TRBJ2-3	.	TGTGCCAGCAGCTTTTTTGATTCCGGAGATACGCAGTATTTT	CASSFFDSGDTQYF
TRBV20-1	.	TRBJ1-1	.	TGCAGTGCCCCCTCCGGCCGTCGACGGGAGGTGAACACTGAAGCTTTCTTT	CSAPSGRRREVNTEAFF
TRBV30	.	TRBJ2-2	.	TGTGCCTGGAGTTCGTACAGGGACACCGGGGAGCTGTTTTTT	CAWSSYRDTGELFF
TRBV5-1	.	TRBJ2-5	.	TGCGCCAGCAGCTCGGACCCAAGCAGCGAGACCCAGTACTTC	CASSSDPSSETQYF
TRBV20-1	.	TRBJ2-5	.	TGCAGTGCTAGGTCCGTCGTGGGGGAGACCCAGTACTTC	CSARSVVGETQYF
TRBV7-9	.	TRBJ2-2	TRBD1	TGTGCCAGCATCGCGGGACAGGGCCGGCGGGACACCGGGGAGCTGTTTTTT	CASIAGQGRRDTGELFF
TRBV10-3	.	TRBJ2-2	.	TGTGCCATCAGGGACGGTGGCGTGGGGGAGCTGTTTTTT	CAIRDGGVGELFF
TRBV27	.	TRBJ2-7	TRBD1	TGTGCCAGCAGTCGCCGGACAGGGGTGTACGAGCAGTACTTC	CASSRRTGVYEQYF
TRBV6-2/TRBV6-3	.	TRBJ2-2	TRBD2	TGTGCCAGCATCCCCTATCCTAGCGGGAGGGGAACCGGGGAGCTGTTTTTT	CASIPYPSGRGTGELFF
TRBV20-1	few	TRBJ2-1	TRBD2	TGCAGTGCTGGAGACTTCGGGACTAGCGGGTCGTACAATGAGCAGTTCTTC	CSAGDFGTSGSYNEQFF
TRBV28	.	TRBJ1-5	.	TGTGCCAGCAGTCACCCGGGTCTTTACTCTTACGATCAGCCCCAGCATTTT	CASSHPGLYSYDQPQHF
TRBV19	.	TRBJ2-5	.	TGTGCCAGTAGTGATTCGGGTTTCGAGACCCAGTACTTC	CASSDSGFETQYF
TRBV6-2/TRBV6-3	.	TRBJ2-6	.	TGTGCCAGCAGTTACGCAGGTCCATTATCTGGGGCCAACGTCCTGACTTTC	CASSYAGPLSGANVLTF
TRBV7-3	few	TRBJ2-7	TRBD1	TGTGCCAGCAGCTTAACTGGGGGACAGCTCTCCTACGAGCAGTACTTC	CASSLTGGQLSYEQYF
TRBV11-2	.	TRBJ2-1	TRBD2	TGTGCCAGCAGCGCTCAAACTAGCGGGAGAATGAATGAGCAGTTCTTC	CASSAQTSGRMNEQFF
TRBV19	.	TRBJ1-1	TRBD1	TGTGCCAGTAGTATCCCGGACAGGGGCACTGAAGCTTTCTTT	CASSIPDRGTEAFF
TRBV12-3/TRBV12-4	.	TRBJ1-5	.	TGTGCCAGCAGTTTATGGCGGAGGGATCAGCCCCAGCATTTT	CASSLWRRDQPQHF
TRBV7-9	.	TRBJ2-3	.	TGTGCCAGCAGGGGGGACCGGGGACTCCAAGCACACCATACGCAGTATTTT	CASRGDRGLQAHHTQYF
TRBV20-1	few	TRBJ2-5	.	TGCAGTGCTAGAGATCCCCGAGACCCACTAGAGACCCAGTACTTC	CSARDPRDPLETQYF
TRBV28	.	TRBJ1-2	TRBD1	TGTGCCACTTTCCCCGACAGGGCCCAAAACTATGGCTACACCTTC	CATFPDRAQNYGYTF
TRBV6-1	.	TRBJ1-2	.	TGTGCCACTTCGGGACCGAACTATGGCTACACCTTC	CATSGPNYGYTF
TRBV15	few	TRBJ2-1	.	TGTGCCACCAGCAGGGGTCGTGGGAGCTCCTACAATGAGCAGTTCTTC	CATSRGRGSSYNEQFF
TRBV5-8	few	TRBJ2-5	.	TGTGCCAGCAGCTTGTCCAGGGTAGAGACCCAGTACTTC	CASSLSRVETQYF
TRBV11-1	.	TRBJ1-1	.	TGTGCCAGCAGTCGAGTTCCTGGCACTGAAGCTTTCTTT	CASSRVPGTEAFF
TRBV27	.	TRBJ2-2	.	TGTGCCAGCAGTGTAGGGAGGAAAAATACGGGGGAGCTGTTTTTT	CASSVGRKNTGELFF
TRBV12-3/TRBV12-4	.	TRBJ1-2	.	TGTGCCAGCTCTACATCAGGGCAGCCCTATGGCTACACCTTC	CASSTSGQPYGYTF
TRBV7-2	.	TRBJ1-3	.	TGTGCCAGCAGCTTGGCACTCAGCTCTGGAAACACCATATATTTT	CASSLALSSGNTIYF
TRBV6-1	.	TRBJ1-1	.	TGTGCCAGCAGTACCGGGCTCCCCCCGAATGCTTTCTTT	CASSTGLPPNAFF
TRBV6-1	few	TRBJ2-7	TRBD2	TGTGCCAGCATCAGTTCTTTAGCGGGGGGAAACGAGCAGTACTTC	CASISSLAGGNEQYF
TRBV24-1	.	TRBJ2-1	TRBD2	TGTGCCACCAGTGAACCGGGACTAGCGGGCAGGATGAATGAGCAGTTCTTC	CATSEPGLAGRMNEQFF
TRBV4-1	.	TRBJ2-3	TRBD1	TGCGCCAGCAGCCAAGTTCTTGGACAGGGAGTTTGGGATACGCAGTATTTT	CASSQVLGQGVWDTQYF
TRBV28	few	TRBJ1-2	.	TGTGCCAGCAGTTTACAGGCAGGGACTTCTGGCTACACCTTC	CASSLQAGTSGYTF
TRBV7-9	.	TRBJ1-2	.	TGTGCCAGCAGCCCCTGGGCCGGATCTGTGGGCTACACCTTC	CASSPWAGSVGYTF
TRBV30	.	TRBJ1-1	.	TGTGCCTGGGACAGGCCGAACACTGAAGCTTTCTTT	CAWDRPNTEAFF
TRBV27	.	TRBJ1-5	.	TGTGCCAGCAGCCCCCAGGGTCAATGGAATCAGCCCCAGCATTTT	CASSPQGQWNQPQHF
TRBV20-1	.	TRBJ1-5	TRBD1	TGCAGTGCTAAAACAGGGGGGGGAAATCAGCCCCAGCATTTT	CSAKTGGGNQPQHF
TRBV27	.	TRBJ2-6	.	TGTGCCAGCCTCCCAGCCTACACTAGCCCCGTTAGCTCTGGGGCCAACGTCCTGACTTTC	CASLPAYTSPVSSGANVLTF
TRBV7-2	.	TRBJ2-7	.	TGTGCCAGCAGCTTCCGGGACGGCCCCTACGAGCAGTACTTC	CASSFRDGPYEQYF
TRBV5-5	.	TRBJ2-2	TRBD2	TGTGCCAGCAGCCCGACTAGCGGCCTCACCGGGGAGCTGTTTTTT	CASSPTSGLTGELFF
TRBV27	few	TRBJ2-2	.	TGTGCCAGCAGTCCGAGGACTTCAAACGGGGAGCTGTTTTTT	CASSPRTSNGELFF
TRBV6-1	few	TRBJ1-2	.	TGTGCCAGCAGAAAGAGAGGGTATCATGGCTACACCTTC	CASRKRGYHGYTF
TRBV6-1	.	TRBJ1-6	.	TGTGCCAGCAGGGGGGGGCCGGGCGGTTCACCCCTCCACTTT	CASRGGPGGSPLHF
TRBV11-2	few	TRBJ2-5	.	TGTGCCAGCAGCGGGACCCAAGAGACCCAGTACTTC	CASSGTQETQYF
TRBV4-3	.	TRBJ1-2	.	TGCGCCAGCAGCCTAAGAGAGGGGGTTAACGATGGCTACACCTTC	CASSLREGVNDGYTF
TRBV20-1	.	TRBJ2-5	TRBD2	TGCAGTGCTAACCTAGGGCCGGGGGGAGAGACCCAGTACTTC	CSANLGPGGETQYF
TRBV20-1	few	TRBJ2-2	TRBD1	TGCAGTGCTCTCCCCCCGACAGGGTACACCGGGGAGCTGTTTTTT	CSALPPTGYTGELFF
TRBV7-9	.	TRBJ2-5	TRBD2	TGTGCCAGCAGCTTAGTGGGAGGGCCGGGTGAGACCCAGTACTTC	CASSLVGGPGETQYF